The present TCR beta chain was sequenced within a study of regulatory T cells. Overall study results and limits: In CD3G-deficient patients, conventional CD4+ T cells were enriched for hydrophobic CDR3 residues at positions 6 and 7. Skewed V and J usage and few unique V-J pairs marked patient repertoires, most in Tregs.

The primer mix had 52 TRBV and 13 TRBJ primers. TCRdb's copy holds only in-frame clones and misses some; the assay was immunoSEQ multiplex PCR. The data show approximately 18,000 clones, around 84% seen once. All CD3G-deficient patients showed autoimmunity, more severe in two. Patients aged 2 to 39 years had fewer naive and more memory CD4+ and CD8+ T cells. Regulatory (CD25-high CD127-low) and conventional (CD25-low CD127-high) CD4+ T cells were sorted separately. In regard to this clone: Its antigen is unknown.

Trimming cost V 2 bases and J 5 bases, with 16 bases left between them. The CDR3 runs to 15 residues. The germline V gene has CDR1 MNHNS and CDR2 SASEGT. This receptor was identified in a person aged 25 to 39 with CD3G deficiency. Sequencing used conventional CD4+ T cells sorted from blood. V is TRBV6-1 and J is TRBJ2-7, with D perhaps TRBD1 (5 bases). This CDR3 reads CASSERGFGRDEQYF. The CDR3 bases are TGTGCCAGCAGTGAAAGGGGCTTTGGTAGGGACGAGCAGTACTTC.